This T cell receptor (beta chain) originates from a study of vaccination and CD4 T cells after COVID-19. On the study more broadly: Four females and six males made up the convalescents, two of whom were Hispanic.

Oncomine TCR Beta short-read sequencing was applied to DNA from cultured CD4+ T cells. Each CDR3 protein is one row after TCRdb ran MiXCR on the PCR reads. The sample holds several thousand distinct CDR3 sequences, 20% to 25% seen once. This CDR3 is 16 amino acids long. After removal of 8 bases from V and 7 bases from J, the junction contained 15 bases not matched to a gene. From germline, CDR1 is MNHNS and CDR2 SASEGT. Study results and limitations: Recorded median SARS-CoV-2-reactive clonotype numbers increased from about 20 to 38 without reaching significance.

This sample's treatment: roughly ten-day PBMC culture with coronavirus spike peptide pools or control peptides (ViraFEST assay). This clonotype is categorized as medium-sized. Its target is not known. The clonotype comes from a human donor who had recovered from COVID-19. V is TRBV6-1 and J is TRBJ2-5; TRBD2 matches at 11 bases. Specimen: CD4+ T cells from blood, cultured in vitro, collected after SARS-CoV-2 vaccination. CDR3 protein: CASSLAGGRAKATQYF. The CDR3 region has the DNA TGTGCCAGCTCATTAGCGGGGGGGCGTGCGAAGGCGACCCAGTACTTC.